This TCR beta chain comes out of a study of T-cell memory formation after mild COVID-19. A note on this clonotype: Antigen specificity is unknown.

Findings and caveats of the study: Whether day 37 second-wave clones are SARS-CoV-2-specific was not confirmed.

MiXCR, run by TCRdb on the 5' RACE reads, gives a single entry per CDR3 protein. This table holds fewer than 650,000 distinct CDR3 sequences, roughly 20% found once. CDR1 SEHNR and CDR2 FQNEAQ come from the germline V gene (reference sequence). The J segment lost 6 bases and the V segment lost 5 bases, leaving 1 base of the junction unmatched. The CDR3 sequence is 12 residues long. The specimen was PBMCs or a T cell subset sorted from them (not recorded which). The TCR sequence derives from an adult woman who had mild COVID-19 (a few samples of this study predate the infection). Cell type and time point are not known. J is TRBJ2-4 and V is TRBV7-9; 7 positions agree with TRBD1. This CDR3 is CASSRDRNIQYF. In DNA form, the CDR3 reads TGTGCCAGCAGCCGGGACAGAAACATTCAGTACTTC.